This TCR beta chain was obtained from a study of blood T cell repertoires in COVID-19. Study summary: Sources were T cells, B-cell-depleted T cells, or PBMCs; the material itself was cDNA or gDNA.

Clones were sequenced by immunoSEQ multiplex PCR, and TCRdb holds only the in-frame ones, with some missing. The repertoire includes 200,000 to 250,000 clones, about 85% of them detected once, and about 6% sits in the top ten. Individuals drawn from about two dozen US areas were roughly 18 to 89 years old. V was pared by 4 bases and J by 4 bases, with 8 bases between. This CDR3 spans 12 amino acids. The TCR sequence derives from a woman in her twenties or thirties with acute COVID-19. The chain recombines TRBV23-1 with TRBJ2-7, with unresolved D. TRBV23-1 is marked as an open reading frame, function uncertain. The material sequenced was PBMCs or T cells enriched from blood (not recorded which). The CDR3 loop reads CASSRWAYEQYF. The CDR3 DNA reads as TGCGCCAGCAGTCGCTGGGCTTACGAGCAGTACTTC.